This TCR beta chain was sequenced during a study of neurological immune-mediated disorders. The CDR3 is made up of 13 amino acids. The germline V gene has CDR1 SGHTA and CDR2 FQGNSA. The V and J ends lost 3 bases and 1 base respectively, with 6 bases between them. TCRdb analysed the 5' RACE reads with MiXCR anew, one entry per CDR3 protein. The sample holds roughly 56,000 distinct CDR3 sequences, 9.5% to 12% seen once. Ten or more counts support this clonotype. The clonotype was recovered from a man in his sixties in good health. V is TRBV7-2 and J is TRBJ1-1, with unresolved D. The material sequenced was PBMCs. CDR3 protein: CASSFGRNTEAFF. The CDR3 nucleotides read TGTGCCAGCAGCTTTGGAAGGAACACTGAAGCTTTCTTT.